A selection of T cell receptor beta chains follows, all from one sample in a study of immune evolution from preneoplasia to lung adenocarcinoma. Measured with immunoSEQ multiplex PCR; TCRdb has only the in-frame clones, and not every one. The profile shows around 2,400 clones, roughly 73% of them singletons. Specimen: FFPE adjacent normal lung tissue. The receptors were gathered from a person between 60 and 79 years old with lung adenocarcinoma. CDR3s include the opening cysteine and the closing phenylalanine or tryptophan. The D gene is left open where the match is weak. The size field is filled for only some rows; it gives once, few, many or a size class.

j_call v_call clone_size d_call cdr3_aa cdr3_nt
TRBJ2-5 TRBV29-1 - - CSVGGLDGRETQYF TGCAGCGTTGGCGGGTTGGACGGAAGGGAGACCCAGTACTTC
TRBJ1-4 TRBV5-6 - TRBD1 CASSLAPGQGKTNEKLFF TGTGCCAGCAGCCTGGCCCCGGGACAGGGAAAGACTAATGAAAAACTGTTTTTT
TRBJ2-2 TRBV4-2 - TRBD2 CASSQVAGGTGELFF TGTGCCAGCAGCCAGGTGGCGGGAGGCACCGGGGAGCTGTTTTTT
TRBJ2-5 TRBV7-8 - TRBD2 CASSLLAGQETQYF TGTGCCAGCAGCTTGCTAGCGGGCCAAGAGACCCAGTACTTC
TRBJ2-1 TRBV4-2 - TRBD1 CASSQGTGFNNEQFF TGTGCCAGCAGCCAAGGGACAGGGTTCAACAATGAGCAGTTCTTC
TRBJ1-6 TRBV6-5 - - CASSSLEGSPLHF TGTGCCAGCAGTTCACTCGAGGGATCACCCCTCCACTTT
TRBJ1-2 TRBV7-8 - TRBD1 CASSLGADREYGYTF TGTGCCAGCAGCTTAGGGGCGGACAGGGAATATGGCTACACCTTC
TRBJ1-1 TRBV18 once TRBD1 CASSPDRGSVAFF TGTGCCAGCTCACCAGACAGGGGTAGCGTAGCTTTCTTT
TRBJ2-7 TRBV6-5 - - CASSSEGHLVNYEQYF TGTGCCAGCAGTTCTGAGGGGCATCTGGTCAACTACGAGCAGTACTTC
TRBJ1-2 TRBV4-1 - - CASSQGSGTAGFGYTF TGCGCCAGCAGCCAAGGATCCGGGACTGCCGGATTTGGGTACACCTTC
TRBJ2-2 TRBV7-2 - TRBD1 CASYPGQSNTGELFF TGTGCCAGCTATCCGGGACAGTCGAACACCGGGGAGCTGTTTTTT
TRBJ2-1 TRBV10-1 once TRBD2 CASSESGLAGVGEQFF TGCGCCAGCAGTGAGTCGGGACTAGCGGGAGTCGGTGAGCAGTTCTTC
TRBJ2-1 TRBV9 - TRBD1 CASSVDSGQGDFGNEQFF TGTGCCAGCAGCGTAGATTCCGGACAGGGGGATTTTGGCAATGAGCAGTTCTTC
TRBJ1-2 TRBV4-1 - TRBD1 CASSRPGTGGLYTF TGCGCCAGCAGCCGGCCCGGGACAGGGGGTCTCTACACCTTC
TRBJ1-4 TRBV6-5 few - CASSYRATDEKLFF TGTGCCAGCAGTTACCGGGCGACGGATGAAAAACTGTTTTTT
TRBJ2-7 TRBV11-3 - - CASSPQPYEQYF TGTGCCAGCAGCCCTCAGCCCTACGAGCAGTACTTC
TRBJ2-5 TRBV29-1 - TRBD2 CSVPSFELAGEQETQYF TGCAGCGTCCCCAGCTTTGAACTAGCGGGGGAGCAAGAGACCCAGTACTTC
TRBJ2-3 TRBV7-9 - - CASSFPWADTQYF TGTGCCAGCAGCTTCCCTTGGGCAGATACGCAGTATTTT
TRBJ2-2 TRBV18 - TRBD1 CASSLKTGGHTGELFF TGTGCCAGCTCACTAAAGACAGGGGGCCACACCGGGGAGCTATTTTTT
TRBJ2-3 TRBV10-3 - - CAISEPARKTDTQYF TGTGCCATCAGTGAGCCGGCGAGGAAGACAGATACGCAGTATTTT
TRBJ1-4 TRBV30 - TRBD1 CAWSTPGTVEKLFF TGTGCCTGGAGTACCCCCGGGACAGTTGAAAAACTGTTTTTT
TRBJ1-4 TRBV7-9 - TRBD1 CASSPGTADEKLFF TGTGCCAGCAGCCCCGGGACAGCCGATGAAAAACTGTTTTTT
TRBJ2-7 TRBV28 - TRBD1 CASSMGQSTYEQYF TGTGCCAGCAGTATGGGACAGAGCACCTACGAGCAGTACTTC
TRBJ2-7 TRBV5-1 - - CASSLVGAQYF TGCGCCAGCAGCTTGGTGGGAGCGCAGTACTTC
TRBJ1-3 TRBV6-5 few - CASSYSQGNTIYF TGTGCCAGCAGTTACTCGCAAGGAAACACCATATATTTT
TRBJ1-1 TRBV9 large - CASSVEGGTRYTEAFF TGTGCCAGCAGCGTAGAGGGCGGGACGAGGTACACTGAAGCTTTCTTT
TRBJ2-1 TRBV27 - - CASSLGDFRYNEQFF TGTGCCAGCAGTTTGGGGGACTTCCGATACAATGAGCAGTTCTTC
TRBJ2-4 TRBV29-1 few TRBD1 CSVPGQGNIQYF TGCAGCGTACCGGGACAGGGAAACATTCAGTACTTC
TRBJ2-1 TRBV29-1 - TRBD2 CSVPGTSGGAYNEQFF TGCAGCGTACCCGGGACTAGCGGGGGGGCCTATAATGAGCAGTTCTTC
TRBJ1-1 TRBV5-6 - - CASSLAQSKNTEAFF TGTGCCAGCAGCTTGGCCCAGTCGAAGAACACTGAAGCTTTCTTT
TRBJ1-1 TRBV7-8 - - CASSRHGNTEAFF TGTGCCAGCAGTCGACATGGGAACACTGAAGCTTTCTTT
TRBJ2-2 TRBV6-5 few - CAIEPGELFF TGTGCCATAGAACCCGGGGAGCTGTTTTTT
TRBJ2-1 TRBV4-3 - - CASSQEGWNEQFF TGCGCCAGCAGCCAAGAAGGGTGGAATGAGCAGTTCTTC
TRBJ1-4 TRBV7-9 - - CASSLIGEEVGEKLFF TGTGCCAGCAGCTTAATTGGGGAGGAGGTTGGGGAAAAACTGTTTTTT
TRBJ2-7 TRBV5-4 - - CASSFPGAYEQYF TGTGCCAGCAGCTTCCCAGGGGCCTACGAGCAGTACTTC
TRBJ2-7 TRBV7-9 - - CASSLSQAPYEQYF TGTGCCAGCAGCTTAAGTCAGGCCCCGTACGAGCAGTACTTC
TRBJ1-5 TRBV4-3 - - CASSQDTLGAGQPQHF TGCGCCAGCAGCCAAGACACCTTGGGGGCGGGTCAGCCCCAGCATTTT
TRBJ2-5 TRBV9 - - CASSRDGQETQYF TGTGCCAGCAGCCGGGACGGCCAAGAGACCCAGTACTTC
TRBJ1-6 TRBV28 once TRBD1 CASSPTSGTGASPLHF TGTGCCAGCAGTCCTACATCCGGGACAGGGGCTTCACCCCTCCACTTT
TRBJ2-1 TRBV5-4 - TRBD1 CASSLQGAGEQFF TGTGCCAGCAGCTTACAGGGGGCAGGTGAGCAGTTCTTC
TRBJ2-1 TRBV19 - - CASSPVGRNLDEQFF TGTGCCAGTAGCCCCGTTGGGCGTAATTTAGATGAGCAGTTCTTC
TRBJ2-7 TRBV9 - TRBD2 CASSTGEGRDEQYF TGTGCCAGCAGCACTGGGGAGGGAAGGGACGAGCAGTACTTC
TRBJ1-2 TRBV28 few - CASSPRRGSGAYYGYTF TGTGCCAGCAGCCCCCGTAGAGGCTCGGGGGCATACTATGGCTACACCTTC
TRBJ1-2 TRBV28 - - CASSLSPAGYTF TGTGCCAGCAGTTTAAGTCCGGCTGGCTACACCTTC
TRBJ2-7 TRBV7-2 - TRBD1 CASSLVTGGSYEQYF TGTGCCAGCAGCTTAGTGACAGGGGGTTCCTACGAGCAGTACTTC
TRBJ1-5 TRBV6-1 - - CASSEPPTQPQHF TGTGCCAGCAGTGAGCCCCCAACCCAGCCCCAGCATTTT
TRBJ1-6 TRBV30 - TRBD1 CAWSVRGTGANSPLHF TGTGCCTGGAGCGTAAGAGGGACAGGGGCCAATTCACCCCTCCACTTT
TRBJ1-2 TRBV29-1 - - CSDGNPITAIYGYTF TGCAGCGATGGGAACCCCATAACGGCTATTTATGGCTACACCTTC
TRBJ1-2 TRBV6-5 few TRBD1 CASSPSTGTAYGYTF TGTGCCAGCAGTCCTTCAACCGGGACAGCCTATGGCTACACCTTC
TRBJ2-7 TRBV11-2 - TRBD1 CASSSGTGMYEQYF TGTGCCAGCAGCTCCGGGACAGGGATGTACGAGCAGTACTTC
TRBJ2-5 TRBV11-3 - TRBD2 CASSLEPPGLANYF TGTGCCAGCAGCTTAGAGCCTCCGGGACTAGCGAACTACTTC
TRBJ1-1 TRBV15 - - CATSPRTYMNTEAFF TGTGCCACCAGCCCCCGTACTTACATGAACACTGAAGCTTTCTTT
TRBJ1-1 TRBV27 - - CASSFTGNTEAFF TGTGCCAGCAGTTTTACTGGGAACACTGAAGCTTTCTTT
TRBJ2-5 TRBV19 - TRBD2 CASSMGTSGKTQYF TGTGCCAGTAGTATGGGGACTAGCGGGAAGACCCAGTACTTC